What follows are 5 T cell receptor beta chains derived from one specimen sequenced in a study of T cells after posttransplantation cyclophosphamide. Repertoires were generated with immunoSEQ multiplex PCR, while TCRdb's copy carries only in-frame clones and drops some. In total the sample includes approximately 5,100 clones, none of them seen once. Cyclophosphamide on days +3 and +4 followed busulfan-fludarabine conditioning and a marrow graft. Sequenced here: PBMCs, sampled 350 to 400 days after allogeneic stem cell transplant with posttransplant cyclophosphamide. The receptor set was obtained from a male patient between 60 and 69 years old who received an allogeneic stem cell transplant from a related donor, was CMV-positive, and had acute GVHD only. Some T cells may be transferred from the graft donor.

This clone was recorded at least ten times. The rearrangement joins TRBV14 to TRBJ2-1; D unclear. Looked up from germline, CDR1 is SGHDN and CDR2 is FVKESK. This CDR3 is 15 amino acids long. V was pared by 1 base and J by 1 base, with 8 bases between. The CDR3 DNA follows: TGTGCCAGCAGCCAAGGATATAGTTCCTACAATGAGCAGTTCTTC. Its translation is CASSQGYSSYNEQFF.

This clone was detected ten times or more. The rearrangement uses TRBV10-3 and TRBJ2-5, with 7 bases matching TRBD1. The germline CDR1 and CDR2 sequences are ENHRY and SYGVKD. The CDR3 contains 14 residues. The V segment lost 8 bases and the J segment 4 bases; nucleotides outside the gene matches: 10. The CDR3 protein is CAIASSQGRETQYF. CDR3 DNA sequence: TGTGCCATCGCGTCCTCACAGGGGAGAGAGACCCAGTACTTC.

There are a few counts of this clone. A far larger clone differs by one base, so this is likely a read error. The chain couples TRBV11-2 to TRBJ2-7, with D tentatively TRBD2 (6 bases). This CDR3 has 14 residues. Germline V gene sequence: CDR1 SGHAT, CDR2 FQNNGV. The CDR3 DNA reads as TGTGCCAGCAGCTTAGGTGGCTCGGGGGACGAGCCGTACTTC. As protein: CASSLGGSGDEPYF.

This clone was seen at least ten times. This chain joins TRBV5-1 and TRBJ1-3; D is unclear. V was shortened by 1 base and J by 0 bases, with 8 bases between the two germline ends. CDR1 and CDR2 (germline): SGHRS, YFSETQ. This CDR3 contains 15 residues. CDR3: CASSLFGSSGNTIYF. The CDR3, as DNA: TGCGCCAGCAGCTTGTTTGGCAGCTCTGGAAACACCATATATTTT.

At least ten counts were recorded for this clone. This chain joins TRBV10-3 and TRBJ2-5; 7 bases are a match to TRBD1. Germline values: CDR1 ENHRY, CDR2 SYGVKD. The CDR3 loop spans 13 amino acids. Trimming cost V 5 bases and J 4 bases; bases outside gene matches: 4. CDR3 DNA sequence: TGTGCCATCAGTCTAGGGGGCGGAGAGACCCAGTACTTC. Translation gives CAISLGGGETQYF.